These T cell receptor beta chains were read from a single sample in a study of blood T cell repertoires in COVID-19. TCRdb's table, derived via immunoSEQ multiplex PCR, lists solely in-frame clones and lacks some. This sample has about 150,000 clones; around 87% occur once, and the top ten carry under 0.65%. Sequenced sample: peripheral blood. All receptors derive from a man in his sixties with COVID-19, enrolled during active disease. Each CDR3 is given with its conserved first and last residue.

CASSPGHSNTEAFF,TRBV7-2,14
CASSAFGGSNNEQFF,TRBV18,15
CASSYATVPGDGYTF,TRBV6-6,15
CASSQIQGGKLFF,TRBV11-2,13
CASSQVGRQGDGNTIYF,TRBV4-2,17
CASSPRADQETQYF,TRBV18,14
CATSWSPGTGISNQPQHF,TRBV15,18
CASGLGDRSTDTQYF,TRBV12-5,15
CASSLRGVSEKLFF,TRBV28,14
CASGAGRNYNEQFF,TRBV12-5,14
CASSYLKGTGELFF,TRBV6-5,14
CASRSRINRGGEPQHF,TRBV19,16
CASSPQREVGELFF,TRBV18,14
CASSLGGAGALYEQYF,TRBV7-2,16
CASSRQGPFEAFF,TRBV7-3,13
CASSLRTGMNTEAFF,TRBV5-6,15
CASRVISSYNSPLHF,TRBV6-5,15
CASSPLTRGSNEKLFF,TRBV27,16
CASSEYRVGNQPQHF,TRBV2,15
CATSDSGIGELFF,TRBV24-1,13
CASSQRLAFSEETQYF,TRBV4-1,16
CASSDSIGVGYGYTF,TRBV6-4,15
CASSQLSGGISNEQFF,TRBV18,16
CSAKKGSEAFF,TRBV20-1,11
CASSVVGTSPGELFF,TRBV9,15
CASSTPGTAIGYTF,TRBV19,14
CASSQDQGVRGYTF,TRBV4-3,14
CASSEHGTADEKLFF,TRBV9,15
CASSPQRDPRADTQYF,TRBV9,16
CASSYATGGHYGYTF,TRBV6-5,15
CASSEETGGTGELFF,TRBV6-1,15
CSVDQQGAREQYF,TRBV29-1,13
CASSVSGSTDTQYF,TRBV2,14
CASSELRDSNEKLFF,TRBV6-1,15
CASSVRWNTEAFF,TRBV7-8,13
CASSLALSGETQYF,TRBV7-9,14
CASSVAYFEAGNTIYF,TRBV9,16
CASSVQVGNYGYTF,TRBV6-4,14
CASRPDRGYNSPLHF,TRBV6-5,15
CATSRGQGSSYNEQFF,TRBV15,16
CASSFGGRAPETQYF,TRBV27,15
CASSPRGGSYEQYF,TRBV5-4,14
CASSLQGAYTEAFF,TRBV19,14
CASSETGDWSPLHF,TRBV7-8,14
CASSVRTGLQETQYF,TRBV25-1,15
CASSPNGGGIQYF,TRBV18,13
CASSYDDGTGSPEAFF,TRBV6-2/TRBV6-3,16
CASSLDRDGGAFF,TRBV7-3,13
CAIGQGLILANYGYTF,TRBV10-3,16
CASRVAGAGTDTQYF,TRBV6-5,15
CASSDGQGATNEKLFF,TRBV25-1,16
CSVGLAGGYNEQFF,TRBV29-1,14
CASTLGLSSYEQYF,TRBV5-6,14
CASSLGPGSYEQYF,TRBV7-9,14
CASRPKPGQRGRTQYF,TRBV21-1,16